Each of the 29 T cell receptor beta chains below was sequenced from the same sample in a study of T cells in Graves' hyperthyroidism and ophthalmopathy. TCR beta CDR3 regions were amplified from RNA transcripts. The HTBI set primed first-round TCR CDR3 RT-PCR. TCRdb fed the multiplex PCR reads into MiXCR, producing one record per CDR3 protein. The data contain roughly 500,000 distinct CDR3 sequences, over 45% of them singletons. Material: peripheral blood or thyroid tissue (not recorded which). The source of these receptors is an adult woman with Graves' disease, either hyperthyroidism or ophthalmopathy (not recorded which).

There are a few counts of this clonotype. The chain links TRBV7-6 to TRBJ2-5, with D uncertain. V was cut by 6 bases and J by 4 bases, with 9 bases left in between. Germline loops: CDR1 SGHVS, CDR2 FNYEAQ. The CDR3 has 12 residues. The CDR3 coding sequence is TGTGCCAGCAGTTTTACTCTAGAGACCCAGTACTTC. Protein product: CASSFTLETQYF.

V and J are TRBV7-2 and TRBJ2-5, with TRBD1 matching 7 bases. V trimming: 2 bases; J trimming: 0 bases; junction bases outside the gene matches: 3. CDR1 and CDR2 (germline): SGHTA, FQGNSA. There are 15 residues in the CDR3. The CDR3 spells CASSLMGQYQETQYF. CDR3 nucleotide sequence: TGTGCCAGCAGCTTAATGGGACAGTACCAAGAGACCCAGTACTTC.

Ten or more counts support this clonotype. CDR3 sequence (DNA): TGCAGTGCTAGAGATCGCACAGGGGCTCTTGGCTACACCTTC. Translated: CSARDRTGALGYTF. The genes are TRBV20-1 and TRBJ1-2, with 7 bases that match TRBD1. CDR3 length equals 14 residues. Germline V gene sequence: CDR1 DFQATT, CDR2 SNEGSKA (reference sequence). V lost 0 bases, J lost 7 bases, and 8 bases stayed unmatched.

Regarding this clonotype: A much more abundant neighbour one base away suggests this may be a read error. The chain carries TRBV6-1 and TRBJ1-4; D unclear. The CDR3 consists of 13 residues. Germline V CDR1 and CDR2: MNHNS, SASEGT. Trimming pared 8 bases from V and 6 bases from J, leaving 13 bases between. The CDR3 region has the DNA TGTGCCAGCGGCAAGAGGGAGGATGAAAAACTGTTTTTT. Its translation: CASGKREDEKLFF.

This clonotype was observed many times. Since a much larger clone is just one base distant, this may be a read error. J is TRBJ2-6 and V is TRBV6-5, with D uncertain. V lost 4 bases to trimming and J lost 1 base, with 5 bases between them. The CDR3 spans 14 residues. In germline, CDR1 is MNHEY, CDR2 SVGAGI. The CDR3 DNA is TGTGCCAGCAGTTGGCTGTCTGGGGCCAACGTCCTGACTTTC. Encoded protein: CASSWLSGANVLTF.

In this sample, this clonotype turned up many times. The gene calls are TRBV9 and TRBJ2-5; TRBD2 matches 12 bases. Losses at the gene ends were 3 bases for V and 5 bases for J; bases not matched to a gene: 8. There are 16 residues in the CDR3. Germline CDR1 is SGDLS and CDR2 is YYNGEE. The CDR3, as DNA: TGTGCCAGCAGCGAAGCGCTAGCGGGAGGGTTGGAGACCCAGTACTTC. Its protein is CASSEALAGGLETQYF. The full variable domain, its missing parts supplied by reference TRBV9 and TRBJ2-5, is DSGVTQTPKHLITATGQRVTLRCSPRSGDLSVYWYQQSLDQGLQFLIQYYNGEERAKGNILERFSAQQFPDLHSELNLSSLELGDSALYFCASSEALAGGLETQYFGPGTRLLVL.

The chain joins TRBV10-2 to TRBJ1-2, with D hard to call. CDR1 WSHSY and CDR2 SAAADI come from the germline V gene. The CDR3 is made up of 14 amino acids. V was clipped by 2 bases and J by 4 bases, with 11 bases between them. CDR3 amino acids: CASSEPDGSYGYTF. DNA for the CDR3: TGCGCCAGCAGTGAGCCGGACGGCTCCTATGGCTACACCTTC.

This clonotype turned up a few times. The genes are TRBV4-3 and TRBJ2-2; a possible D gene is TRBD2 (8 bases). Between the trimmed V and J ends, which lost 4 bases and 7 bases, there was a span of 19 bases. The CDR3 runs 16 residues. Germline V gene lookup returns CDR1 LGHNA and CDR2 YSLEER. The CDR3: CASSLLGRGLGGELFF. In DNA form, the CDR3 reads TGCGCCAGCAGCCTACTCGGGAGGGGGCTAGGCGGGGAGCTGTTTTTT.

This clonotype has a handful of counts. This chain's CDR3 is CASSLRGGGELFF. DNA for the CDR3: TGTGCCAGCAGCCTCCGAGGTGGCGGGGAGCTGTTTTTT. V gene TRBV9 combines with J gene TRBJ2-2; D is unresolved. Trimming removed 4 bases from V and 7 bases from J, with 11 bases in between. Germline lookup yields CDR1 SGDLS and CDR2 YYNGEE. The CDR3 sequence is 13 residues long. Looking up the rest from reference TRBV9 and TRBJ2-2 gives the full variable domain: DSGVTQTPKHLITATGQRVTLRCSPRSGDLSVYWYQQSLDQGLQFLIQYYNGEERAKGNILERFSAQQFPDLHSELNLSSLELGDSALYFCASSLRGGGELFFGEGSRLTVL.

This clonotype turned up a few times. The chain uses TRBV7-3 and TRBJ1-1; no clear D. This CDR3 has 13 residues. V lost 1 base, J lost 5 bases, and 8 bases lay in between. The germline CDR1 and CDR2 sequences are SGHTA and FQGTGA. The CDR3 DNA follows: TGTGCCAGCAGCTTAAGGGAGCTAACTGAAGCTTTCTTT. This sequence encodes CASSLRELTEAFF.

The chain combines TRBV10-3 with TRBJ2-5; weak D call: TRBD2 (6 bases). The germline V and J ends were trimmed by 10 bases and 5 bases, with 20 bases remaining between them. The CDR3 covers 14 residues. From germline, CDR1 is ENHRY and CDR2 SYGVKD. The DNA of the CDR3 is TGTGCCAGCAGCTTAGAACTAGCAGGCGAGACCCAGTACTTC. It specifies CASSLELAGETQYF.

This clonotype was counted at least ten times. The chain uses TRBV11-3 and TRBJ2-2, with 10 bases that match TRBD2. The V gene end was trimmed by 0 bases and the J gene end by 3 bases; junction bases not matched to a gene: 4. Germline V gives CDR1 SGHNT, CDR2 YENEEA. This CDR3 is built from 17 residues. DNA for the CDR3: TGTGCCAGCAGCTTAGACTCCGGGACTAGCGACACCGGGGAGCTGTTTTTT. It translates to CASSLDSGTSDTGELFF.

This clonotype was seen repeatedly, ten times or more. The CDR3 DNA reads TGTGCCAGCAGCCCGGTCCGACCGGGCGGGGAGACCCAGTACTTC. Its protein is CASSPVRPGGETQYF. The chain carries TRBV7-8 and TRBJ2-5; a weak D match, TRBD2 (5 bases). This CDR3 has 15 residues. Germline CDR1 reads SGHVS; CDR2 reads FQNEAQ. The germline V and J ends were trimmed by 5 bases and 5 bases, with 18 bases remaining between them.

The chain recombines TRBV20-1 with TRBJ1-5; possibly TRBD1 for D (6 bases). CDR1 and CDR2 from the germline V gene are DFQATT and SNEGSKA (reference sequence). CDR3 length equals 13 residues. V lost 3 bases to trimming and J lost 11 bases, with 17 bases between them. Here the CDR3 DNA reads TGCAGTGCTAGGAGGGGGATGGGGGAGACCCAGCATTTT. It codes for CSARRGMGETQHF.

The rearrangement joins TRBV29-1 to TRBJ1-2, with D possibly being TRBD1 (5 bases). The CDR3 consists of 14 residues. Germline CDR1 is SQVTM and CDR2 is ANQGSEA. CDR3 residues: CSLEAVTFRDGYTF. CDR3 nucleotide sequence: TGCAGTCTCGAAGCCGTGACCTTCAGGGATGGCTACACCTTC.

This clonotype was picked up many times. J is TRBJ1-1 and V is TRBV19, with 10 bases aligning to TRBD1. In germline, CDR1 is LNHDA, CDR2 SQIVND (reference sequence). The CDR3 has 15 amino acids. Trimming cost V 3 bases and J 4 bases; bases outside gene matches: 5. The CDR3 is CASSIGGQGPTEAFF. In DNA, the CDR3 is TGTGCCAGTAGTATTGGGGGACAGGGGCCCACTGAAGCTTTCTTT.

This clonotype has at least ten counts. The chain uses TRBV10-2 and TRBJ2-7; 7 bases fit TRBD2. Germline V gene sequence: CDR1 WSHSY, CDR2 SAAADI. There are 15 residues in the CDR3. V lost 2 bases, J lost 3 bases, and 7 bases stayed unmatched. The CDR3 nucleotides read TGCGCCAGCAGTGAGAGGAGACTAGCTCACTACGAGCAGTACTTC. Protein: CASSERRLAHYEQYF.

This clonotype was picked up many times. The chain joins TRBV7-9 to TRBJ2-5; 8 bases align to TRBD1. Germline V CDR1 and CDR2: SEHNR, FQNEAQ (reference sequence). The CDR3 consists of 13 residues. The V segment lost 8 bases and the J segment 4 bases; nucleotides outside the gene matches: 6. The CDR3 loop reads CASGPGGRETQYF. CDR3 in DNA: TGTGCCAGCGGACCAGGGGGCCGAGAGACCCAGTACTTC.

In its sample, this clonotype was seen many times. The chain combines TRBV10-3 with TRBJ1-3; D may be TRBD1 (5 bases). Per germline, CDR1 ENHRY and CDR2 SYGVKD. CDR3 length: 14 amino acids. V lost 1 base to trimming and J lost 4 bases, with 8 bases between them. The CDR3, as DNA: TGTGCCATCAGTGAGTTAGGGACCGGAAACACCATATATTTT. It yields the protein CAISELGTGNTIYF.

This chain uses TRBV2 with TRBJ1-2; D unresolved. Germline CDR1 and CDR2: SNHLY and FYNNEI. The CDR3 is 13 amino acids. The V gene lost 10 bases and the J gene lost 3 bases, with 15 bases spanning the gap. The CDR3 is CAIRGRADYGYTF. Here the CDR3 DNA reads TGTGCCATCCGCGGACGGGCAGACTATGGCTACACCTTC.

This clonotype appeared many times. This chain uses TRBV5-8 with TRBJ2-7; 9 bases agree with TRBD2. The CDR3 contains 14 residues. Germline CDR1 reads SGHTS; CDR2 reads YDEGEE. The V gene end was trimmed by 1 base and the J gene end by 5 bases; junction bases not matched to a gene: 4. The CDR3 loop reads CASSLTSGLHEQYF. CDR3 bases: TGTGCCAGCAGCTTGACTAGCGGGTTACACGAGCAGTACTTC.

This clonotype has at least ten counts. J is TRBJ1-5 and V is TRBV20-1, with D possibly TRBD1 on 5 matching bases. CDR3 length: 14 amino acids. Germline CDR1 reads DFQATT; CDR2 reads SNEGSKA (reference sequence). The V end lost 1 base, the J end lost 11 bases, and 18 bases lay between the germline ends. CDR3 residues: CSARAGGDRETQHF. The DNA for the CDR3 is TGCAGTGCTAGAGCGGGGGGAGATCGGGAGACCCAGCATTTT.

The CDR3 loop is CASSDDRLYGYTF. CDR3 in DNA: TGTGCCAGCAGCGATGACAGGCTCTATGGCTACACCTTC. This rearrangement joins TRBV5-4 to TRBJ1-2, with D possibly matching TRBD1 (6 bases). CDR1 and CDR2 (germline): SGHNT, YYREEE (reference sequence). V dropped 4 bases and J dropped 4 bases, with 11 bases sitting between them. The CDR3 covers 13 residues.

The rearrangement joins TRBV10-3 to TRBJ1-6; no reliable D call. The germline V gene has CDR1 ENHRY and CDR2 SYGVKD. V shed 4 bases and J shed 9 bases, with 13 bases lying between them. CDR3 length equals 14 residues. The chain's CDR3 is CAISGGERSSPLHF. The DNA for the CDR3 is TGTGCCATCAGTGGCGGGGAACGAAGTTCACCCCTCCACTTT.

V usage is TRBV27 and J usage is TRBJ1-2; 7 bases map to TRBD1. V lost 3 bases to trimming and J lost 7 bases; unmatched junction nucleotides: 5. CDR3 length: 13 amino acids. Germline CDR1 and CDR2: MNHEY and SMNVEV (reference sequence). CDR3 in DNA: TGTGCCAGCAGTTTTCACGACAGGGCTGGCTACACCTTC. It encodes CASSFHDRAGYTF.

The chain links TRBV4-1 to TRBJ1-1; D might be TRBD1 (6 bases). The V end was cut by 3 bases, the J end by 0 bases, with 14 bases between. This CDR3 is built from 16 residues. Germline CDR1 reads MGHRA; CDR2 reads YSYEKL. The CDR3 DNA reads as TGCGCCAGCAGCCAGTCGAAGGGGGAACTGAACACTGAAGCTTTCTTT. Translated, it gives CASSQSKGELNTEAFF.

The J gene is TRBJ1-2, the V gene TRBV7-3; possible D gene TRBD1, 5 bases. Germline CDR1 is SGHTA and CDR2 is FQGTGA. Trimming left V 5 bases short and J 2 bases short, with 12 bases between. The CDR3 extends over 14 amino acids. The CDR3 here is CASSPDAGNYGYTF. CDR3 DNA: TGTGCCAGCAGCCCGGACGCAGGGAACTATGGCTACACCTTC.

This clonotype was picked up many times. V is TRBV28 and J is TRBJ1-5; the D is unclear. The CDR3 consists of 15 residues. Trimming stripped 7 bases from V and 1 base from J, with 14 bases between. Germline V CDR1 and CDR2: MDHEN, SYDVKM. CDR3 in DNA: TGTGCCAGCACTCCACCCGGGGTAAGCAATCAGCCCCAGCATTTT. Translating it yields CASTPPGVSNQPQHF.

The sample holds many counts of this clonotype. This chain uses TRBV11-2 with TRBJ2-7, with D unclear. Trimming stripped 6 bases from V and 3 bases from J, with 6 bases between. CDR1 SGHAT and CDR2 FQNNGV come from the germline V gene. The CDR3 sequence is 11 residues long. Here the CDR3 reads CASSSIYEQYF. The DNA of the CDR3 is TGTGCCAGCAGTAGCATCTACGAGCAGTACTTC.